Each of the 12 T cell receptor beta chains below was sequenced from the same sample in a study of shared clonotypes between healthy human individuals. TCRdb's table, derived via immunoSEQ multiplex PCR, lists solely in-frame clones and lacks some. The sample lists hundreds of thousands of clones; 95% to 97% were seen once. The naive CD8 subset, CD45RO-negative cells positively selected for CCR7, excluded terminally differentiated effector memory CD45RA+ cells. The source material was naive CD8+ T cells sorted from blood. The receptors come from a woman between 25 and 40 years old in good health.

The rearrangement uses TRBV27 and TRBJ2-7, with 12 bases identical to TRBD2. The CDR3 length is 14 residues. The J segment lost 4 bases and the V segment lost 7 bases, leaving 5 bases of the junction unmatched. Per the germline V gene, CDR1 is MNHEY and CDR2 is SMNVEV (reference sequence). CDR3 coding DNA: TGTGCCAGCACTAAGACTAGCGGGAGTTACGAGCAGTACTTC. It specifies CASTKTSGSYEQYF.

There are a few counts of this clone. Other DNA sequences within the sample encode an identical CDR3. V gene TRBV11-2 combines with J gene TRBJ2-7; no clear D. With 2 bases removed from V and 5 bases from J, the gap between germline ends came to 4 bases. CDR1 SGHAT and CDR2 FQNNGV come from the germline V gene. CDR3 size: 11 residues. CDR3 bases: TGTGCCAGCAGCTTATTGGACGAGCAGTACTTC. This translates into CASSLLDEQYF.

Comments on this clone: Distinct nucleotide sequences in the sample also encode this CDR3. V is TRBV28 and J is TRBJ1-5; 7 bases map to TRBD1. Unmatched junction bases numbered 5, after V lost 5 bases and J lost 4 bases. The CDR3 covers 14 residues. Germline V gives CDR1 MDHEN, CDR2 SYDVKM. DNA for the CDR3: TGTGCCAGCAGTCTCCGGGACAGTAATCAGCCCCAGCATTTT. It translates to CASSLRDSNQPQHF. Supplemented by reference TRBV28 and TRBJ1-5, the full variable domain reads DVKVTQSSRYLVKRTGEKVFLECVQDMDHENMFWYRQDPGLGLRLIYFSYDVKMKEKGDIPEGYSVSREKKERFSLILESASTNQTSMYLCASSLRDSNQPQHFGDGTRLSIL.

The chain carries TRBV25-1 and TRBJ2-1; 7 nucleotides line up with TRBD2. The J segment lost 6 bases and the V segment lost 2 bases, leaving 4 bases of the junction unmatched. CDR3 length: 14 amino acids. The germline CDR1 and CDR2 sequences are MGHDK and SYGVNS. Here the CDR3 reads CASSEAGDGNEQFF. The CDR3, as DNA: TGTGCCAGCAGTGAAGCGGGAGACGGCAATGAGCAGTTCTTC. Supplemented by reference TRBV25-1 and TRBJ2-1, the full variable domain reads EADIYQTPRYLVIGTGKKITLECSQTMGHDKMYWYQQDPGMELHLIHYSYGVNSTEKGDLSSESTVSRIRTEHFPLTLESARPSHTSQYLCASSEAGDGNEQFFGPGTRLTVL.

Details on this clone: The sample contains more than one DNA sequence encoding this CDR3. V and J are TRBV19 and TRBJ2-7; no reliable D call. The germline CDR1 and CDR2 sequences are LNHDA and SQIVND (reference sequence). The CDR3 length is 11 residues. Deletions cut 3 bases from V and 5 bases from J, with 5 bases between. The CDR3 DNA reads as TGTGCCAGTAGTATGGGTCACGAGCAGTACTTC. Translated: CASSMGHEQYF.

This chain links TRBV11-2 with TRBJ1-2; D is possibly TRBD1 (6 bases). The germline CDR1 and CDR2 sequences are SGHAT and FQNNGV. V gave up 5 bases and J gave up 5 bases, with 12 bases separating them. The CDR3 runs 13 residues. CDR3 sequence reads: CASSARTAYGYTF. DNA for the CDR3: TGTGCCAGCAGCGCCAGGACAGCATATGGCTACACCTTC. The full variable domain, completed using reference TRBV11-2 and TRBJ1-2, is EAGVAQSPRYKIIEKRQSVAFWCNPISGHATLYWYQQILGQGPKLLIQFQNNGVVDDSQLPKDRFSAERLKGVDSTLKIQPAKLEDSAVYLCASSARTAYGYTFGSGTRLTVV.

This rearrangement joins TRBV4-1 to TRBJ2-7; 7 positions match TRBD1. CDR3 length equals 15 residues. V was pared by 0 bases and J by 7 bases, with 9 bases of the junction left unmatched. Per germline, CDR1 MGHRA and CDR2 YSYEKL. DNA for the CDR3: TGCGCCAGCAGCCAAGATTTAGGGGGCGCGAAAGAGCAGTACTTC. Amino acid sequence: CASSQDLGGAKEQYF.

The chain employs TRBV19 and TRBJ2-2; 11 bases agree with TRBD2. The V and J ends lost 3 bases and 4 bases, in that order; junction bases with no gene match: 10. This CDR3 is 18 amino acids long. The germline CDR1 and CDR2 sequences are LNHDA and SQIVND (reference sequence). The CDR3 here is CASSMPSGLAEPTGELFF. The CDR3 DNA reads TGTGCCAGTAGTATGCCGTCGGGACTAGCGGAGCCCACCGGGGAGCTGTTTTTT.

The table lists this clone with a count of one. This chain joins TRBV13 and TRBJ1-1; 8 nucleotides match TRBD1. V gave up 5 bases and J gave up 4 bases; unmatched junction bases: 6. CDR1 is PRHDT, CDR2 FYEKMQ, per germline (reference sequence). The CDR3 sequence is 14 residues long. This CDR3 is CASSQQGGFTEAFF. The CDR3 DNA sequence: TGTGCCAGCAGCCAACAGGGGGGGTTCACTGAAGCTTTCTTT.

The J gene is TRBJ1-2, the V gene TRBV2; maybe TRBD1 (5 bases). Germline CDR1 is SNHLY and CDR2 is FYNNEI. This CDR3 contains 15 residues. V was pared by 3 bases and J by 4 bases, with 15 bases between. The CDR3 sequence is CASSEVIREPYGYTF. Written as DNA, the CDR3 is TGTGCCAGCAGTGAGGTTATCAGGGAACCCTATGGCTACACCTTC.

The J gene is TRBJ2-7, the V gene TRBV6-1; perhaps TRBD2 as D (6 bases). The CDR3 sequence is 15 residues long. The V end was cut by 3 bases, the J end by 2 bases, with 14 bases between. Germline loops: CDR1 MNHNS, CDR2 SASEGT. CDR3 DNA: TGTGCCAGCAGTGACCCTCAGCGGGTAACCTACGAGCAGTACTTC. Amino acids: CASSDPQRVTYEQYF.

The rearrangement joins TRBV4-1 to TRBJ2-4; 8 bases fit TRBD2. This CDR3 is built from 15 residues. Germline CDR1 is MGHRA and CDR2 is YSYEKL. After removal of 5 bases from V and 9 bases from J, the junction contained 12 bases not matched to a gene. CDR3 bases: TGCGCCAGCAGCTCACGGACTAGCCTCCTCGGCATTCAGTACTTC. Translation gives CASSSRTSLLGIQYF.